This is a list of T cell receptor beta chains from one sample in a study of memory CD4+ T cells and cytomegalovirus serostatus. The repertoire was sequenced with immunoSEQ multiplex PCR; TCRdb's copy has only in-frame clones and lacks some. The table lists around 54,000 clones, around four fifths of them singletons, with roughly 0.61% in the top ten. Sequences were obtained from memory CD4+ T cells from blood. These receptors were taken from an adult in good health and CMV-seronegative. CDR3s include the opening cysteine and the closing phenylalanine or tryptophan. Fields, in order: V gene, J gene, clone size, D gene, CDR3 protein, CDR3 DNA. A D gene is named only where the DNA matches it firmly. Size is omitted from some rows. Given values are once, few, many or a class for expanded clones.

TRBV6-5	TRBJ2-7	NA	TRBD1	CASRAGTGHYEQYF	TGTGCCAGCAGGGCCGGGACAGGACACTACGAGCAGTACTTC
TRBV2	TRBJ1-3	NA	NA	CASSAGTAGSGNTIYF	TGTGCCAGCAGCGCCGGGACCGCTGGCTCTGGAAACACCATATATTTT
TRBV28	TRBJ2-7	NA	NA	CASSPRGGAYEQYF	TGTGCCAGCAGTCCCCGAGGGGGGGCCTACGAGCAGTACTTC
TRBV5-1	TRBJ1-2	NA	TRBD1	CATEPGQGGTYGYTF	TGCGCCACGGAACCCGGACAGGGCGGAACCTATGGCTACACCTTC
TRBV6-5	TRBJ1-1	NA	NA	CASSFFDRLKNTEAFF	TGTGCCAGCAGTTTTTTCGACAGGCTCAAGAACACTGAAGCTTTCTTT
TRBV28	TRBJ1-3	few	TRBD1	CASGTGGVPSGNTIYF	TGTGCCAGCGGGACAGGGGGAGTTCCATCTGGAAACACCATATATTTT
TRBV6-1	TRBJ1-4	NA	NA	CAGRGGTNEKLFF	TGTGCCGGGCGAGGGGGAACTAATGAAAAACTGTTTTTT
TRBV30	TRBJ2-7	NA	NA	CAWTTLKGREGQYF	TGTGCCTGGACCACTTTGAAGGGCAGGGAAGGACAGTACTTC
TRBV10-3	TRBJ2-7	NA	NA	CAISGLGERDEQYF	TGTGCCATCAGTGGTTTGGGGGAGAGGGACGAGCAGTACTTC
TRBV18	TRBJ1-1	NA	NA	CASHPGMLTEAFF	TGTGCCAGTCACCCGGGTATGCTCACTGAAGCTTTCTTT
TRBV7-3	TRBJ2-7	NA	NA	CASSRGGADEQYF	TGTGCCAGCAGCAGAGGGGGGGCGGATGAGCAGTACTTC
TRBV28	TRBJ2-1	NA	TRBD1	CASLGQGVNEQFF	TGTGCCAGCCTTGGACAGGGAGTTAATGAGCAGTTCTTC
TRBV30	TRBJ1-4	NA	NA	CAFYRPTNEKLFF	TGTGCCTTCTACAGACCAACTAATGAAAAACTGTTTTTT
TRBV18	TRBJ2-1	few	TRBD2	CASSPGLESNEQFF	TGTGCCAGCTCACCCGGACTAGAGAGCAATGAGCAGTTCTTC
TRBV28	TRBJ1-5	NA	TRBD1	CASRPRTGTNSNQPQHF	TGTGCCAGCAGACCAAGGACAGGAACTAATAGCAATCAGCCCCAGCATTTT
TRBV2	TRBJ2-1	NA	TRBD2	CASSGRRGSGMSNEQFF	TGTGCCAGCAGTGGGCGAAGAGGGAGCGGGATGTCGAATGAGCAGTTCTTC
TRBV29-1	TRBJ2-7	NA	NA	CSVEWAGPIGEQYF	TGCAGCGTTGAATGGGCAGGGCCCATTGGAGAGCAGTACTTC
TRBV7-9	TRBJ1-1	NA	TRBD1	CASSGGRGLAAEAFF	TGTGCCAGCAGCGGGGGCAGGGGGCTTGCGGCTGAAGCTTTCTTT
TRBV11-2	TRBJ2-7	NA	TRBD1	CASSLAGTGGREQYF	TGTGCCAGCAGCCTAGCCGGGACAGGGGGCCGCGAGCAGTACTTC
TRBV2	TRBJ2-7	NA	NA	CASSSRGTAYLWEQYF	TGTGCCAGCAGTTCACGCGGGACAGCTTACCTATGGGAGCAGTACTTC
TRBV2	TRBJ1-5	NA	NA	CASLDRMSNQPQHF	TGTGCCAGCCTAGACAGAATGAGCAATCAGCCCCAGCATTTT
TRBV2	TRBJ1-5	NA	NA	CASSERGPEGNQPQHF	TGTGCCAGCAGTGAAAGAGGACCCGAGGGGAATCAGCCCCAGCATTTT
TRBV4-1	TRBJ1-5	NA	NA	CASSQDSGRDGQPQHF	TGCGCCAGCAGCCAAGATAGCGGCAGGGATGGTCAGCCCCAGCATTTT
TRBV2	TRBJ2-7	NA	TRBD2	CASRTGTSGTRGAYEQYF	TGTGCCAGCAGGACCGGGACTAGCGGGACCCGAGGCGCCTACGAGCAGTACTTC
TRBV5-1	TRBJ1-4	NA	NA	CASSSHDSMNGEKLFF	TGCGCCAGCAGCTCCCACGATTCCATGAATGGTGAAAAACTGTTTTTT
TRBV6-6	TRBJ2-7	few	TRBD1	CASNHGQGSYEQYF	TGTGCCAGCAATCATGGACAGGGCTCCTACGAGCAGTACTTC
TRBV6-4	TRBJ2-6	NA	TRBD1	CASSDFSSGGGRANVLTF	TGTGCCAGCAGTGACTTTTCGTCAGGGGGCGGGAGGGCCAACGTCCTGACTTTC
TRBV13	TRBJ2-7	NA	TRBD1	CASSLRQGGLRYEQYF	TGTGCCAGCAGCTTAAGACAGGGCGGTTTGCGCTACGAGCAGTACTTC
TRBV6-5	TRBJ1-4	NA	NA	CASSSRGDNEKLFF	TGTGCCAGCAGTTCTCGGGGGGACAATGAAAAACTGTTTTTT
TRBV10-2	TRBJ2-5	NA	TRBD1	CASSDYRGQWETQYF	TGCGCCAGCAGTGATTACAGGGGGCAATGGGAGACCCAGTACTTC